A single sample gave rise to the 32 T cell receptor beta chains below, sequenced in a study of prognosis after radiotherapy for stage I lung cancer. Template was genomic DNA; TCR beta CDR3 amplified in two multiplex PCR rounds. Amplification in first-round PCR relied on primers specific to each TRBV and TRBJ gene. TCRdb ran MiXCR on the multiplex PCR reads and lists one entry per CDR3 protein. This table holds 25,000 to 30,000 distinct CDR3 sequences, roughly two fifths found once. The sample was PBMCs, taken before or after stereotactic body radiation therapy (not recorded which). These receptors came from a donor over 45 with non-small cell lung cancer.

Worth noting for this clonotype: This clone may be a read error of a much larger clone one base away. The J gene is TRBJ2-7, the V gene TRBV6-1; D gene ambiguous. Germline CDR1 MNHNS, CDR2 SASEGT. The CDR3 is 12 residues long. V lost 5 bases, J lost 3 bases, and 8 bases lay in between. The CDR3 region has the DNA TGTGCCAGCAGTAAGGTTTTCTACGAGCAGTACTTC. Translated: CASSKVFYEQYF.

A note on this clonotype: This may be a read error, as it is one base from a much larger clone. CDR3 sequence (DNA): TGCACCAGCAGCGGTACTAGCGGGTCCCCGAGTAATGAGCAGTTCTTC. Translation: CTSSGTSGSPSNEQFF. This sequence joins TRBV4-1 and TRBJ2-5, with TRBD2 matching over 9 bases. TRBJ2-1 explains the end of the DNA better; the J call may be wrong. Germline V gene data show CDR1 as MGHRA and CDR2 as YSYEKL. There are 16 residues in the CDR3.

This clonotype was found once. J is TRBJ1-5 and V is TRBV12-3 or TRBV12-4; no firm D call. Trimming stripped 2 bases from V and 1 base from J, with 9 bases between. This CDR3 region has 15 residues. This CDR3 is CASSLFLNSNQPQHF. The CDR3 DNA is TGTGCCAGCAGTTTATTTTTGAACAGCAATCAGCCCCAGCATTTT.

Details on this clonotype: The missing conserved phenylalanine or tryptophan at the end of this CDR3 makes a read error likely. The chain recombines TRBV27 with TRBJ2-1; 8 bases are shared with TRBD2. The CDR3 is 16 amino acids. From germline, CDR1 is MNHEY and CDR2 SMNVEV (reference sequence). The J segment lost 1 base and the V segment lost 0 bases, leaving 2 bases of the junction unmatched. The CDR3 protein is CASSLSAGGSYNEQFL. The CDR3 DNA is TGTGCCAGCAGTTTATCGGCGGGAGGTTCCTACAATGAGCAGTTCCTC.

This clonotype appeared many times. This sequence joins TRBV19 and TRBJ2-2; 7 positions agree with TRBD1. Losses at the gene ends were 2 bases for V and 0 bases for J; bases not matched to a gene: 0. The CDR3 is 15 residues long. CDR1 LNHDA and CDR2 SQIVND come from the germline V gene (reference sequence). The DNA for the CDR3 is TGTGCCAGTAGTATACAGGGGGCGAACACCGGGGAGCTGTTTTTT. Translating it yields CASSIQGANTGELFF.

The table lists this clonotype with many counts. The CDR3 is CATSDPGTPNYGYTF. CDR3 in DNA: TGTGCCACCAGTGATCCCGGGACGCCTAACTATGGCTACACCTTC. The V call is TRBV24-1, the J call TRBJ1-2, with D possibly being TRBD1 (5 bases). Trimming pared 3 bases from V and 0 bases from J, leaving 10 bases between. CDR3 length: 15 amino acids. Germline V gives CDR1 KGHDR, CDR2 SFDVKD.

This clonotype was observed many times. The chain carries TRBV14 and TRBJ2-3; 7 bases match TRBD2. After removal of 1 base from V and 4 bases from J, the junction contained 5 bases not matched to a gene. From germline, CDR1 is SGHDN and CDR2 FVKESK. CDR3 length: 15 residues. The CDR3 loop is CASSQGLADSDTQYF. CDR3 nucleotide sequence: TGTGCCAGCAGCCAAGGGCTAGCGGATTCAGATACGCAGTATTTT.

This clonotype was observed many times. The chain couples TRBV20-1 to TRBJ2-6; 7 bases fit TRBD1. This CDR3 has 15 amino acids. Germline V lookup: CDR1 DFQATT, CDR2 SNEGSKA (reference sequence). The junction had 16 bases not matched to a gene; V was cut back by 5 bases and J by 12 bases. CDR3 amino acids: CSAGSTGVPAGVLTF. The DNA for the CDR3 is TGCAGTGCTGGCTCTACAGGGGTCCCGGCGGGCGTCCTGACTTTC.

This clonotype was recorded many times. This may stem from a read error, because a much larger clone lies one nucleotide away. The V and J genes are TRBV2 and TRBJ2-2; no clear D. The CDR3 consists of 13 residues. Germline CDR1 SNHLY, CDR2 FYNNEI. V lost 5 bases and J lost 4, with 8 bases in between. This chain's CDR3 is CASSWTVTGELFF. CDR3 DNA sequence: TGTGCCAGCAGTTGGACGGTCACCGGGGAGCTGTTTTTT.

This clonotype came up many times. The rearrangement links TRBV18 to TRBJ2-5; D is possibly TRBD1 (5 bases). The CDR3 is 13 residues long. Germline V gene lookup returns CDR1 KGHSH and CDR2 LQKENI. V lost 4 bases, J lost 5 bases, and 11 bases lay in between. CDR3 sequence: CASSLSQEETQYF. The CDR3 DNA reads TGTGCCAGCTCACTGTCACAGGAGGAGACCCAGTACTTC. Full variable domain (missing parts from reference TRBV18 and TRBJ2-5): NAGVMQNPRHLVRRRGQEARLRCSPMKGHSHVYWYRQLPEEGLKFMVYLQKENIIDESGMPKERFSAEFPKEGPSILRIQQVVRGDSAAYFCASSLSQEETQYFGPGTRLLVL.

This chain's CDR3 is CASSEKRERGIYGYTF. Here the CDR3 DNA reads TGTGCCAGCAGTGAAAAGCGGGAGAGGGGTATCTATGGCTACACCTTC. The chain recombines TRBV6-1 with TRBJ1-2; tentative D call: TRBD1 (5 bases). There are 16 residues in the CDR3. Trimming left V 2 bases short and J 4 bases short, with 17 bases between. CDR1 MNHNS and CDR2 SASEGT come from the germline V gene.

This clonotype ranks as medium-sized (0.01 to 0.1%). The germline gene is not matched at one end of the junction; a read error may be the cause. The chain recombines TRBV5-1 with TRBJ2-7; D is unclear. This CDR3 spans 13 amino acids. Per the germline V gene, CDR1 is SGHRS and CDR2 is YFSETQ. In nucleotides, the CDR3 is TGCGCCAGCAGCTTGGGAACGCAGGCCCCCCCTGACTTC. Translation: CASSLGTQAPPDF.

Points on this clonotype: The likely explanation is a read error, given a far larger clone one base away. The chain has TRBV7-8 and TRBJ1-2, with D perhaps matching TRBD1 (6 bases). This CDR3 has 15 residues. Germline-derived CDR1 and CDR2 are SGHVS and FQNEAQ. CDR3 amino acids: CASSPVTGKGYGHTF. CDR3 DNA: TGTGCCAGCAGCCCCGTCACAGGGAAAGGCTATGGCCACACCTTC.

The chain carries TRBV5-8 and TRBJ2-5, with 8 bases aligning to TRBD2. This CDR3 spans 16 amino acids. J lost 3 bases, V lost 2 bases, and 9 bases had no gene match. CDR1 and CDR2 (germline): SGHTS, YDEGEE. The CDR3 DNA reads as TGTGCCAGCAGCTTCTTGGGGGTCGGGGGGGAAGAGACCCAGTACTTC. This codes for CASSFLGVGGEETQYF.

A word on this clonotype: Germline is not matched at one junction end, which may reflect a read error. The genes are TRBV12-3 or TRBV12-4 and TRBJ1-6; D perhaps matches TRBD1 (5 bases). CDR3 length equals 14 residues. This CDR3 is CASSFGKGRSPLNF. CDR3 sequence (DNA): TGTGCCAGCAGTTTTGGAAAGGGGCGTTCACCCCTCAACTTT.

This clonotype showed up just once. This chain uses TRBV2 with TRBJ2-2; no firm D call. The CDR3 is made up of 15 amino acids. In germline, CDR1 is SNHLY, CDR2 FYNNEI. Trimming removed 6 bases at V and 4 bases at J, with 15 bases between. CDR3 in amino acids: CASSRRATSTGELFF. CDR3 DNA sequence: TGTGCCAGCAGCCGTCGGGCGACGAGCACCGGGGAGCTGTTTTTT.

V and J are TRBV7-9 and TRBJ1-1; D unresolved. Between the trimmed V and J ends, which lost 6 bases and 7 bases, there was a span of 18 bases. Germline loops: CDR1 SEHNR, CDR2 FQNEAQ (reference sequence). This CDR3 comprises 14 residues. The DNA for the CDR3 is TGTGCCAGCAGTGGGGAGTCGAAGTGGCATGAAGCTTTCTTT. This translates into CASSGESKWHEAFF.

As for this clonotype: The junction and the germline gene differ at one end; a read error may be behind it. V gene TRBV6-2 or TRBV6-3 combines with J gene TRBJ2-7; D perhaps matches TRBD2 (6 bases). The CDR3 consists of 13 residues. Germline CDR1 is MNHEY and CDR2 is SVGEGT. The CDR3 reads CASSNLTGDEQYF. The CDR3 DNA reads TGTGCAAGCAGCAATCTAACGGGAGACGAGCAGTACTTC.

This clonotype was observed many times. The genes are TRBV7-3 and TRBJ2-2; D remains ambiguous. The CDR3 runs to 14 residues. In germline, CDR1 is SGHTA, CDR2 FQGTGA. V lost 5 bases to trimming and J lost 0 bases, with 7 bases between them. The CDR3 DNA follows: TGTGCCAGCAGCCCGCGACCGAACACCGGGGAGCTGTTTTTT. Its translation: CASSPRPNTGELFF.

The chain is built from TRBV12-3 or TRBV12-4 and TRBJ2-1, with D hard to call. Between the trimmed V and J ends, which lost 6 bases and 9 bases, there was a span of 9 bases. CDR3 length equals 11 residues. CDR3 sequence reads: CASSTLGEQFF. CDR3 bases: TGTGCCAGCAGCACCCTCGGTGAGCAGTTCTTC.

This clonotype appeared many times. The chain recombines TRBV7-9 with TRBJ2-5; D call uncertain. CDR3 size: 16 residues. V was clipped by 5 bases and J by 5 bases, with 21 bases between them. Looked up from germline, CDR1 is SEHNR and CDR2 is FQNEAQ (reference sequence). The CDR3 region is CASSPLGPTMGETQYF. CDR3 nucleotide sequence: TGTGCCAGCAGCCCCTTAGGACCCACAATGGGGGAGACCCAGTACTTC.

This clonotype occurred many times. This may come from a read error, since a much larger clone is one base off. The chain couples TRBV2 to TRBJ1-5; TRBD1 agrees at 10 bases. The germline V gene encodes CDR1 SNHLY and CDR2 FYNNEI. The length of the CDR3 is 15 residues. V was pared by 6 bases and J by 2 bases, with 4 bases of the junction left unmatched. The CDR3 reads CASRTGTGGNQPQHF. CDR3 sequence (DNA): TGTGCCAGCAGAACCGGGACAGGGGGCAATCAGCCCCAGCATTTT.

The chain links TRBV6-1 to TRBJ1-6; D unclear. There are 16 residues in the CDR3. Trimming cost V 5 bases and J 5 bases, with 16 bases left between them. Germline values: CDR1 MNHNS, CDR2 SASEGT. The CDR3: CASSPRARVNNSPLHF. CDR3 DNA sequence: TGTGCCAGCAGTCCTCGGGCCCGGGTTAATAATTCACCCCTCCACTTT.

Here the CDR3 DNA reads TGCAGTGCTAGAGATCTTTCCAGGGAGGTGGATACGCAGTATTTT. Its translation is CSARDLSREVDTQYF. The chain links TRBV20-1 to TRBJ2-3; perhaps TRBD2 as D (6 bases). CDR3 length equals 15 residues. Per germline, CDR1 DFQATT and CDR2 SNEGSKA (reference sequence). V gave up 0 bases and J gave up 6 bases, with 16 bases separating them.

Many counts were recorded for this clonotype. V is TRBV6-4 and J is TRBJ1-4; possible D gene TRBD1, 6 bases. The germline V and J ends were trimmed by 6 bases and 5 bases, with 16 bases remaining between them. CDR3 size: 15 residues. Germline V gene lookup returns CDR1 MRHNA and CDR2 SNTAGT. DNA for the CDR3: TGTGCCAGCAGCGGAGCGGGGAGGGGGAATGAAAAACTGTTTTTT. It is translated as CASSGAGRGNEKLFF.

V gene TRBV7-2 combines with J gene TRBJ2-7; 13 positions match TRBD2. This CDR3 spans 17 amino acids. Germline values: CDR1 SGHTA, CDR2 FQGNSA. The junction had 9 bases not matched to a gene; V was cut back by 3 bases and J by 4 bases. The CDR3 bases are TGTGCCAGCAGCTTCGCCCCCACTAGCGGGAGGGGTTACGAGCAGTACTTC. Its translation is CASSFAPTSGRGYEQYF.

This clonotype came up many times. The V call is TRBV5-6, the J call TRBJ2-1; 7 nucleotides align to TRBD1. There are 14 residues in the CDR3. The V segment lost 2 bases and the J segment 7 bases; nucleotides outside the gene matches: 6. Looked up from germline, CDR1 is SGHDT and CDR2 is YYEEEE. For the CDR3, the DNA is TGTGCCAGCAGCTTTAGGGCAGGGGGTAATGAGCAGTTCTTC. Translating it yields CASSFRAGGNEQFF.

This clonotype has just a few counts. One base away lies a much larger clone, so this may be a sequencing read error. It is likely a read error, because the conserved phenylalanine at the end of the CDR3 is missing. The chain carries TRBV19 and TRBJ2-2; tentatively, D is TRBD1 (5 bases). The V end was cut by 5 bases, the J end by 7 bases, with 11 bases between. CDR1 and CDR2 (germline): LNHDA, SQIVND (reference sequence). There are 13 residues in the CDR3. The CDR3: CASSVGVNGELFS. In DNA form, the CDR3 reads TGTGCCAGTAGTGTAGGGGTGAACGGGGAGCTGTTTTCT.

This clonotype was recorded many times. The V call is TRBV30, the J call TRBJ1-1; D remains ambiguous. V lost 0 bases and J lost 7, with 15 bases in between. The CDR3 is made up of 14 amino acids. Germline V gene data show CDR1 as GTSNPN and CDR2 as SVGIG (reference sequence). This CDR3 reads CAWSVTKRRGEAFF. CDR3 coding DNA: TGTGCCTGGAGTGTCACAAAGCGACGGGGTGAAGCTTTCTTT.

A note on this clonotype: The junction departs from the called germline gene at one end, perhaps through a read error. V is TRBV6-2 or TRBV6-3 and J is TRBJ2-1; either TRBD1 or TRBD2 may fit D (5 bases each). CDR3 length: 16 residues. CDR1 is MNHEY, CDR2 SVGEGT, per germline. This CDR3 reads CVSSRGTVVGRDEQLF. The CDR3 DNA reads TGTGTCAGCAGTAGAGGGACGGTTGTGGGTCGGGATGAGCAGCTCTTC.

Comment on this clonotype: A much larger clone lies a single base off, so this may be a read error. The gene calls are TRBV9 and TRBJ2-5; 8 nucleotides agree with TRBD2. Germline loops: CDR1 SGDLS, CDR2 YYNGEE. This CDR3 is 17 amino acids long. This CDR3 reads CASIVEGWSGGLETQYF. DNA of the CDR3: TGTGCCAGCATCGTAGAAGGTTGGAGCGGGGGCTTAGAGACCCAGTACTTC.

This clonotype was observed many times. The chain employs TRBV5-5 and TRBJ2-7; TRBD1 is a possible D gene (6 bases). CDR1 is SGHKS, CDR2 YYEKEE, per germline (reference sequence). V shed 2 bases and J shed 5 bases, with 14 bases lying between them. The CDR3 has 14 amino acids. The CDR3 DNA reads as TGTGCCAGCAGCTTTATAGCAGGGGACCACGAGCAGTACTTC. It is translated as CASSFIAGDHEQYF.